Following are 10 T cell receptor beta chains from one sample sequenced in a study of shared clonotypes between healthy human individuals. TCRdb's table, derived via immunoSEQ multiplex PCR, lists solely in-frame clones and lacks some. The data contain a few million clones, around 90% of them singletons. The material sequenced was naive CD4+ T cells sorted from blood. Subset given: CD45RA+ positively selected. These receptors were obtained from a man between 18 and 29 years old in good health.

This chain connects TRBV6-1 to TRBJ1-1; D is unclear. The CDR3 has 14 amino acids. CDR1 MNHNS and CDR2 SASEGT come from the germline V gene. With 1 base removed from V and 13 bases from J, the gap between germline ends came to 19 bases. Here the CDR3 reads CASSEGVPGIGIFF. The CDR3 bases are TGTGCCAGCAGTGAAGGGGTACCCGGGATCGGAATTTTCTTT.

The J gene is TRBJ2-3, the V gene TRBV4-3, with D tentatively TRBD1 or TRBD2 (7 bases each). The CDR3 extends over 17 amino acids. From germline, CDR1 is LGHNA and CDR2 YSLEER. Trimming removed 1 base from V and 1 base from J, with 15 bases in between. The CDR3 here is CASSQVGQAGGTDTQYF. Here the CDR3 DNA reads TGCGCCAGCAGCCAAGTTGGACAGGCGGGGGGCACAGATACGCAGTATTTT.

This chain uses TRBV10-2 with TRBJ1-5; no definite D call. The CDR3 is 14 amino acids. V gave up 5 bases and J gave up 3 bases, with 11 bases separating them. Looked up from germline, CDR1 is WSHSY and CDR2 is SAAADI. The CDR3 nucleotides read TGCGCCAGCAGTTCTAGGCAGATCAATCAGCCCCAGCATTTT. Residues: CASSSRQINQPQHF.

The chain combines TRBV18 with TRBJ2-1; the match to TRBD2 covers 9 bases. This CDR3 has 14 amino acids. J lost 10 bases, V lost 8 bases, and 12 bases had no gene match. Looked up from germline, CDR1 is KGHSH and CDR2 is LQKENI. CDR3 nucleotide sequence: TGTGCCAGCGCCTTAGCGGGAGAGTACAGGGAGCAGTTCTTC. Translating gives CASALAGEYREQFF.

V and J are TRBV5-5 and TRBJ1-2, with 8 bases identical to TRBD1. V lost 5 bases to trimming and J lost 0 bases; unmatched junction nucleotides: 6. Germline CDR1 and CDR2: SGHKS and YYEKEE (reference sequence). The CDR3 length is 15 residues. The CDR3 is CASSFTGGANYGYTF. The CDR3 DNA follows: TGTGCCAGCAGTTTCACAGGGGGAGCTAACTATGGCTACACCTTC.

As regards this clone: The same CDR3 is also encoded by other DNA sequences in this sample. The chain combines TRBV28 with TRBJ2-1; D gene uncertain. Trimming removed 4 bases at V and 8 bases at J, with 6 bases between. This CDR3 region has 11 residues. Germline V gene lookup returns CDR1 MDHEN and CDR2 SYDVKM. CDR3 in DNA: TGTGCCAGCAGTTCCCTCTATGAGCAGTTCTTC. Its protein product is CASSSLYEQFF.

The chain employs TRBV5-1 and TRBJ2-5, with D tentatively TRBD2 (7 bases). Trimming left V 4 bases short and J 0 bases short, with 16 bases between. This CDR3 has 16 amino acids. Per germline, CDR1 SGHRS and CDR2 YFSETQ. Here the CDR3 reads CASSRAEGGHQETQYF. The CDR3, as DNA: TGCGCCAGCAGCAGGGCAGAGGGGGGGCACCAAGAGACCCAGTACTTC.

V gene TRBV6-1 combines with J gene TRBJ1-5; 9 nucleotides align to TRBD1. Germline V gene lookup returns CDR1 MNHNS and CDR2 SASEGT. The V and J ends lost 4 bases and 5 bases, in that order; junction bases with no gene match: 0. The CDR3 extends over 13 amino acids. The CDR3 DNA sequence: TGTGCCAGCAGTGGACAGGGGGATCAGCCCCAGCATTTT. It codes for CASSGQGDQPQHF.

The chain combines TRBV7-2 with TRBJ2-6; D is uncertain. The CDR3 is made up of 15 amino acids. V was clipped by 5 bases and J by 0 bases, with 8 bases between them. The V gene's germline CDR1 is SGHTA and CDR2 FQGNSA. DNA for the CDR3: TGTGCCAGCAGCCCACCCCCCTCTGGGGCCAACGTCCTGACTTTC. Residues: CASSPPPSGANVLTF.

The chain uses TRBV5-5 and TRBJ2-3; either TRBD1 or TRBD2 may fit D (5 bases each). Germline V lookup: CDR1 SGHKS, CDR2 YYEKEE (reference sequence). The CDR3 is made up of 14 amino acids. V was clipped by 2 bases and J by 4 bases, with 11 bases between them. In DNA form, the CDR3 reads TGTGCCAGCAGCTTCGGGACGTTCCCAGATACGCAGTATTTT. It codes for CASSFGTFPDTQYF.